The 10 T cell receptor beta chains presented below share a single source sample, sequenced in a study of blood T cell repertoires in COVID-19. Produced via immunoSEQ multiplex PCR; TCRdb's table is partial and in-frame only. Of about 200,000 clones listed, about 84% are singletons. Sequenced input: PBMCs or T cells enriched from blood (not recorded which). The receptors derive from a woman in her thirties or forties with acute COVID-19.

The V gene is TRBV21-1, the J gene TRBJ2-1; the table assigns TRBD1, which was not confirmed against the DNA. TRBV21-1 is deemed a pseudogene. The CDR3 spans 15 residues. The CDR3 region is CAGPEIRQIGNEQFF. The CDR3 region has the DNA TGTGCCGGCCCGGAAATTAGACAAATAGGAAATGAGCAGTTCTTC.

The chain employs TRBV21-1 and TRBJ1-1; TRBD1, the table's D call, was not compared with the DNA. TRBV21-1 is a known pseudogene. CDR3 length: 19 residues. The CDR3, as DNA: TGTGCCAGCAGCAAAGAGGAACCGGGACAGGGGGCCTGGAACACTGAAGCTTTCTTT. It yields the protein CASSKEEPGQGAWNTEAFF.

A few counts support this clone. This chain links TRBV2 with TRBJ1-1, with 8 bases that match TRBD1. Germline lookup yields CDR1 SNHLY and CDR2 FYNNEI. V lost 9 bases, J lost 0 bases, and 6 bases stayed unmatched. The length of the CDR3 is 14 residues. The DNA of the CDR3 is TGTGCCAGTTGGACAGGGATATTGAACACTGAAGCTTTCTTT. This codes for CASWTGILNTEAFF.

Points on this clone: At the DNA level, this CDR3 is encoded by other sequences in the same sample as well. The chain recombines TRBV6-5 with TRBJ1-4; D unresolved. Germline lookup yields CDR1 MNHEY and CDR2 SVGAGI. The V and J ends lost 0 bases and 7 bases respectively, with 6 bases between them. This CDR3 is 13 amino acids long. DNA of the CDR3: TGTGCCAGCAGTTACTCGAGGGCTGAAAAACTGTTTTTT. Amino acid sequence: CASSYSRAEKLFF.

The chain is built from TRBV28 and TRBJ1-5, with 9 bases identical to TRBD1. Trimming at V came to 4 bases and at J to 6 bases, leaving 10 bases not matched to a gene. CDR3 length: 16 amino acids. In germline, CDR1 is MDHEN, CDR2 SYDVKM. In DNA, the CDR3 is TGTGCCAGCAGTTCTGTCGACAGGGGGGTCAGTCAGCCCCAGCATTTT. Protein sequence: CASSSVDRGVSQPQHF. The entire variable domain, with the rest obtained from reference TRBV28 and TRBJ1-5, is as follows: DVKVTQSSRYLVKRTGEKVFLECVQDMDHENMFWYRQDPGLGLRLIYFSYDVKMKEKGDIPEGYSVSREKKERFSLILESASTNQTSMYLCASSSVDRGVSQPQHFGDGTRLSIL.

J is TRBJ2-1 and V is TRBV21-1; the table's D call TRBD2 went unverified against the DNA. TRBV21-1 is a pseudogene locus. The CDR3 length is 16 residues. The CDR3 DNA is TGTGCCAGCAGCAAAGCACGACTAGACGGCGGGGATGAGCAGTTCTTC. Protein sequence: CASSKARLDGGDEQFF.

The V and J genes are TRBV7-2 and TRBJ2-7, with D possibly being TRBD2 (5 bases). The germline CDR1 and CDR2 sequences are SGHTA and FQGNSA. Trimming took 0 bases from V and 4 from J, leaving 13 bases between them. This CDR3 has 15 residues. CDR3 residues: CASSLARGPPYEQYF. The CDR3 DNA is TGTGCCAGCAGCTTAGCCCGGGGTCCCCCTTACGAGCAGTACTTC. The variable domain in full, with the rest retrieved from reference TRBV7-2 and TRBJ2-7, is GAGVSQSPSNKVTEKGKDVELRCDPISGHTALYWYRQSLGQGLEFLIYFQGNSAPDKSGLPSDRFSAERTGGSVSTLTIQRTQQEDSAVYLCASSLARGPPYEQYFGPGTRLTVT.

This clone appeared a single time. The chain has TRBV20-1 and TRBJ1-4; no clear D gene. The germline V gene encodes CDR1 DFQATT and CDR2 SNEGSKA (reference sequence). This CDR3 has 12 amino acids. V lost 3 bases to trimming and J lost 3 bases, with 5 bases between them. CDR3 bases: TGCAGTGCTAGTCCGGCTAATGAAAAACTGTTTTTT. Translation gives CSASPANEKLFF.

CDR3 DNA sequence: TGTGCTAGTGGTTTTGTCGGTAGCGAGCAGTACTTC. The encoded protein is CASGFVGSEQYF. The V and J genes are TRBV12-5 and TRBJ2-7, with D hard to call. V dropped 3 bases and J dropped 6 bases, with 9 bases sitting between them. The CDR3 covers 12 residues. Per germline, CDR1 LGHNT and CDR2 FRNRAP.

A single count supports this clone. The chain combines TRBV6-1 with TRBJ1-2, with D unresolved. Trimming removed 1 base at V and 5 bases at J, with 11 bases between. The CDR3 loop spans 14 amino acids. CDR1 MNHNS and CDR2 SASEGT come from the germline V gene. The CDR3 here is CASSEGNSGYGYTF. The CDR3 region has the DNA TGTGCCAGCAGTGAAGGCAATAGCGGATATGGCTACACCTTC.